Following are 15 T cell receptor beta chains from one sample sequenced in a study of identical twins. One entry per CDR3 protein results from TCRdb running MiXCR on the 5' RACE reads. The profile shows 350,000 to 500,000 distinct CDR3 sequences, about 18% of them singletons. The sequencing sample was made of naive T cells sorted from blood. These receptors originate from a man in his fifties or sixties in good health.

CDR3 nucleotide sequence: TGTGCCTGGAGTGAGGGGACCCTCAACGAGCAGTACTTC. Its translation: CAWSEGTLNEQYF. The chain links TRBV30 to TRBJ2-7; D is possibly TRBD1 or TRBD2 (5 bases each). Deletions cut 1 base from V and 5 bases from J, with 12 bases between. Germline assignment: CDR1 GTSNPN and CDR2 SVGIG (reference sequence). The CDR3 spans 13 residues.

The chain couples TRBV5-1 to TRBJ2-7; D may be TRBD1 (5 bases). The V gene's germline CDR1 is SGHRS and CDR2 YFSETQ. CDR3 length equals 16 residues. Deletions cut 0 bases from V and 5 bases from J, with 18 bases between. The CDR3 region has the DNA TGCGCCAGCAGCTTGGGGTGGCAGGGCGAACCTAACGAGCAGTACTTC. Its translation: CASSLGWQGEPNEQYF.

This clonotype came up a few times. V usage is TRBV6-5 and J usage is TRBJ2-3; D is undetermined. Germline lookup yields CDR1 MNHEY and CDR2 SVGAGI. The V gene lost 1 base and the J gene lost 0 bases, with 5 bases spanning the gap. The CDR3 length is 14 residues. CDR3 bases: TGTGCCAGCAGTTACTTCTATAGCACAGATACGCAGTATTTT. It specifies CASSYFYSTDTQYF.

Many counts were recorded for this clonotype. J is TRBJ2-1 and V is TRBV7-9; a possible D gene is TRBD1 (5 bases). The CDR3 spans 16 residues. Germline V gene data show CDR1 as SEHNR and CDR2 as FQNEAQ (reference sequence). V lost 2 bases and J lost 3, with 14 bases in between. This CDR3 is CASSLWKGKDYNEQFF. The DNA for the CDR3 is TGTGCCAGCAGCTTATGGAAGGGGAAGGACTACAATGAGCAGTTCTTC. Supplemented by reference TRBV7-9 and TRBJ2-1, the full variable domain reads DTGVSQNPRHKITKRGQNVTFRCDPISEHNRLYWYRQTLGQGPEFLTYFQNEAQLEKSRLLSDRFSAERPKGSFSTLEIQRTEQGDSAMYLCASSLWKGKDYNEQFFGPGTRLTVL.

This clonotype showed up many times. V gene TRBV20-1 combines with J gene TRBJ1-2; TRBD1 aligns across 7 bases. V was clipped by 6 bases and J by 9 bases; unmatched bases: 4. Germline V CDR1 and CDR2: DFQATT, SNEGSKA (reference sequence). This CDR3 is 10 amino acids long. CDR3 in DNA: TGCAGTGCCGAGACAGGGCGCTACACCTTC. This translates into CSAETGRYTF.

At least ten counts were recorded for this clonotype. The chain combines TRBV4-2 with TRBJ2-3, with a possible D match to TRBD1 (6 bases). Per the germline V gene, CDR1 is LGHNA and CDR2 is YNFKEQ. The ends were cut back, 2 bases at V and 1 base at J, with 13 bases in the middle. The CDR3 extends over 16 amino acids. CDR3 in amino acids: CASSQNPGQGTDTQYF. The CDR3 nucleotides are TGTGCCAGCAGCCAAAACCCGGGACAAGGCACAGATACGCAGTATTTT.

This clonotype was observed a handful of times. The J gene is TRBJ1-4, the V gene TRBV6-2 or TRBV6-3; the match to TRBD1 covers 8 bases. CDR1 is MNHEY and CDR2 is SVGEGT in the germline V gene. The CDR3 has 15 amino acids. J was trimmed by 4 bases and V by 6 bases; bases with no gene match: 7. As DNA, the CDR3 is TGTGCCAGCAGGACTACAGGGGGAGTTAATGAAAAACTGTTTTTT. Protein: CASRTTGGVNEKLFF.

This clonotype was seen a handful of times. This sequence joins TRBV10-3 and TRBJ2-1; a possible D gene is TRBD1 (5 bases). The germline V gene has CDR1 ENHRY and CDR2 SYGVKD. Trimming pared 6 bases from V and 7 bases from J, leaving 7 bases between. The CDR3 totals 11 residues. The CDR3 DNA follows: TGTGCCATCAGCCAGGGTAATGAGCAGTTCTTC. This gives the protein CAISQGNEQFF.

The genes are TRBV12-5 and TRBJ2-1; a possible D gene is TRBD1 (6 bases). The CDR3 consists of 14 residues. The V and J ends lost 1 base and 7 bases respectively, with 11 bases between them. Germline loops: CDR1 LGHNT, CDR2 FRNRAP. In nucleotides, the CDR3 is TGTGCTAGTGGTTTGGCGAACAGGGAAAATGAGCAGTTCTTC. Amino acid sequence: CASGLANRENEQFF.

With regard to this clonotype: A read error may be the cause here, since a much bigger clone is one base away. This chain links TRBV12-3 or TRBV12-4 with TRBJ2-3; 9 bases fit TRBD1. J lost 1 base, V lost 2 bases, and 1 base had no gene match. The CDR3 contains 15 residues. The CDR3 protein is CASSLRTGGTDTQYF. CDR3 in DNA: TGTGCCAGCAGTTTAAGGACAGGGGGCACAGATACGCAGTATTTT.

This clonotype appeared a few times. The V gene is TRBV7-2, the J gene TRBJ2-7, with 8 bases fitting TRBD1. The CDR3 is made up of 15 amino acids. Trimming cost V 5 bases and J 2 bases; bases outside gene matches: 8. Germline V gives CDR1 SGHTA, CDR2 FQGNSA. The CDR3 DNA reads as TGTGCCAGCAGCGCCGGGGCAGGGGGCGCCTACGAGCAGTACTTC. Its protein is CASSAGAGGAYEQYF.

The chain recombines TRBV20-1 with TRBJ1-1; 9 nucleotides agree with TRBD1. V was pared by 6 bases and J by 5 bases, with 7 bases of the junction left unmatched. Germline V gene data show CDR1 as DFQATT and CDR2 as SNEGSKA (reference sequence). This CDR3 has 13 amino acids. The CDR3 region is CSAMTGGFTEAFF. Written as DNA, the CDR3 is TGCAGTGCAATGACAGGGGGTTTTACTGAAGCTTTCTTT.

This clonotype was found a few times. The chain links TRBV29-1 to TRBJ2-2; 9 bases agree with TRBD1. The CDR3 is 14 amino acids. In germline, CDR1 is SQVTM, CDR2 ANQGSEA. V was pared by 5 bases and J by 6 bases, with 7 bases of the junction left unmatched. This CDR3 is CSVRRDRDAGELFF. The CDR3 DNA sequence: TGCAGCGTTCGCCGGGACAGGGATGCCGGGGAGCTGTTTTTT.

This clonotype was detected only a few times. The chain carries TRBV20-1 and TRBJ2-5; 9 bases map to TRBD1. V lost 1 base to trimming and J lost 4 bases; unmatched junction nucleotides: 4. Germline V CDR1 and CDR2: DFQATT, SNEGSKA (reference sequence). The CDR3 runs to 14 residues. CDR3 in DNA: TGCAGTGCTAGAGCCCCGACAGGGGGAGAGACCCAGTACTTC. This sequence encodes CSARAPTGGETQYF.

As regards this clonotype: This may stem from a read error, because a much larger clone lies one nucleotide away. The chain is built from TRBV20-1 and TRBJ2-3; possible D gene TRBD2, 6 bases. CDR1 and CDR2 (germline): DFQATT, SNEGSKA (reference sequence). The CDR3 has 16 residues. The V gene lost 6 bases and the J gene lost 4 bases, with 23 bases spanning the gap. As DNA, the CDR3 is TGCAGTGCCGACGTGGGGGAGGAGTTGTTCTCAGATACGCAGTATTTT. This gives the protein CSADVGEELFSDTQYF.